These 25 T cell receptor beta chains were all obtained from the same sample, sequenced in a study of shared clonotypes between healthy human individuals. Generated by immunoSEQ multiplex PCR, the TCRdb table keeps only in-frame clones and is missing some. The sample comprises roughly 2.5 million clones, around nine tenths of which are singletons, and over 0.12% rests with the top ten. The specimen sequenced was naive CD4+ T cells sorted from blood. Regarding subset: CD45RA+ positively selected. The receptors were sampled from a young man in good health.

Comment on this clone: At one boundary the junction diverges from the germline segment, which might be a read error. V is TRBV7-7 and J is TRBJ2-1, with TRBD2 matching 8 bases. This CDR3 contains 14 residues. CDR1 SSHAT and CDR2 FNYEAQ come from the germline V gene (reference sequence). DNA for the CDR3: TGTGCTAGCAGCTTCCGACTAGCGTGGGATGAGCAGTTCTTC. Amino acids: CASSFRLAWDEQFF. Together with reference TRBV7-7 and TRBJ2-1, the CDR3 gives the full variable domain: GAGVSQSPRYKVTKRGQDVTLRCDPISSHATLYWYQQALGQGPEFLTYFNYEAQPDKSGLPSDRFSAERPEGSISTLTIQRTEQRDSAMYRCASSFRLAWDEQFFGPGTRLTVL.

The rearrangement uses TRBV5-6 and TRBJ2-7, with D possibly being TRBD2 (5 bases). CDR3 length: 12 residues. Germline V gene data show CDR1 as SGHDT and CDR2 as YYEEEE. V was trimmed by 4 bases and J by 6 bases, leaving 11 bases between them. The CDR3 DNA follows: TGTGCCAGCAGCCGCGGACTTGGCGAGCAGTACTTC. It codes for CASSRGLGEQYF.

The chain employs TRBV6-8 and TRBJ1-6, with a tentative D call TRBD1 (5 bases). Germline V gene sequence: CDR1 MNHGY, CDR2 SAAAGT. The germline V and J ends were trimmed by 2 bases and 7 bases, with 12 bases remaining between them. This CDR3 spans 15 amino acids. The CDR3 coding sequence is TGTGCCAGCAGTTACGGGGGGATCGGGAATTCACCCCTCCACTTT. Its translation: CASSYGGIGNSPLHF.

In its sample, this clone was seen a few times. The chain joins TRBV9 to TRBJ1-4; no clear D gene. V dropped 0 bases and J dropped 6 bases, with 9 bases sitting between them. CDR1 is SGDLS, CDR2 YYNGEE, per germline. CDR3 size: 14 residues. The CDR3 DNA is TGTGCCAGCAGCGTAGAGGGCCGGGATGAAAAACTGTTTTTT. Amino acids: CASSVEGRDEKLFF.

In its sample, this clone was seen once. This sequence joins TRBV6-1 and TRBJ1-2, with 7 bases that match TRBD1. This CDR3 has 14 amino acids. V gave up 6 bases and J gave up 4 bases; unmatched junction bases: 8. Germline assignment: CDR1 MNHNS and CDR2 SASEGT. The CDR3 region has the DNA TGTGCCAGCAGCAGGGACAGAAATTTCTATGGCTACACCTTC. Its protein is CASSRDRNFYGYTF.

The chain couples TRBV5-1 to TRBJ2-7; possible D gene TRBD2, 6 bases. This CDR3 spans 16 amino acids. V dropped 4 bases and J dropped 0 bases, with 17 bases sitting between them. Germline values: CDR1 SGHRS, CDR2 YFSETQ. The chain's CDR3 is CASSPGGTGNSYEQYF. DNA for the CDR3: TGCGCCAGCAGCCCCGGGGGAACGGGGAACTCCTACGAGCAGTACTTC.

The chain combines TRBV2 with TRBJ2-3, with 9 bases matching TRBD2. Germline V gives CDR1 SNHLY, CDR2 FYNNEI. The CDR3 runs to 16 residues. Trimming removed 5 bases from V and 0 bases from J; junction bases left unmatched: 6. CDR3 loop: CASSQEGLASTDTQYF. The CDR3 nucleotides read TGTGCCAGCAGTCAGGAAGGACTAGCGAGCACAGATACGCAGTATTTT.

V and J are TRBV7-6 and TRBJ2-1; 7 bases are a match to TRBD2. CDR1 is SGHVS, CDR2 FNYEAQ, per germline. The CDR3 totals 13 residues. The junction had 7 bases not matched to a gene; V was cut back by 5 bases and J by 9 bases. DNA for the CDR3: TGTGCCAGCAGCCTCACTAGCGTTGGTGAGCAGTTCTTC. As protein: CASSLTSVGEQFF.

CDR3 sequence (DNA): TGTGCCAGCAATCCAGCCAGGGGTGAAGCTTTCTTT. Translated: CASNPARGEAFF. V is TRBV25-1 and J is TRBJ1-1; tentatively, D is TRBD1 (6 bases). The germline V gene encodes CDR1 MGHDK and CDR2 SYGVNS. The CDR3 extends over 12 amino acids. V was shortened by 7 bases and J by 7 bases, with 13 bases between the two germline ends.

The chain recombines TRBV13 with TRBJ2-5, with a possible D match to TRBD1 (7 bases). Germline-derived CDR1 and CDR2 are PRHDT and FYEKMQ (reference sequence). Trimming stripped 5 bases from V and 5 bases from J, with 15 bases between. This CDR3 spans 14 amino acids. The CDR3 DNA follows: TGTGCCAGCAGCCGACAGGGAGGTGAGGAGACCCAGTACTTC. Protein sequence: CASSRQGGEETQYF.

The V gene is TRBV6-5, the J gene TRBJ2-7; D is perhaps TRBD2 (5 bases). This CDR3 region has 12 residues. Germline V CDR1 and CDR2: MNHEY, SVGAGI. The ends were cut back, 6 bases at V and 5 bases at J, with 11 bases in the middle. The CDR3 sequence: CASRRTADEQYF. The CDR3, as DNA: TGTGCCAGCAGGCGCACAGCGGACGAGCAGTACTTC.

CDR3 in amino acids: CATAGPSTDTQYF. The CDR3 DNA is TGCGCCACCGCGGGCCCTAGCACAGATACGCAGTATTTT. This chain connects TRBV5-1 to TRBJ2-3; the D gene is possibly TRBD2 (5 bases). Trimming cost V 9 bases and J 0 bases, with 11 bases left between them. CDR1 is SGHRS, CDR2 YFSETQ, per germline. The CDR3 spans 13 residues.

The chain combines TRBV9 with TRBJ2-2; D gene unclear. Germline CDR1 SGDLS, CDR2 YYNGEE. V shed 6 bases and J shed 3 bases, with 12 bases lying between them. This CDR3 spans 14 amino acids. The CDR3 bases are TGTGCCAGCACCGGAGTGTCGGACACCGGGGAGCTGTTTTTT. It encodes CASTGVSDTGELFF. Based on the CDR3 plus reference TRBV9 and TRBJ2-2, the full variable domain is DSGVTQTPKHLITATGQRVTLRCSPRSGDLSVYWYQQSLDQGLQFLIQYYNGEERAKGNILERFSAQQFPDLHSELNLSSLELGDSALYFCASTGVSDTGELFFGEGSRLTVL.

This sequence joins TRBV7-2 and TRBJ2-5, with a weak D call TRBD2 (6 bases). Judging by the DNA end, TRBJ2-7 fits better; the J call may be wrong. This CDR3 is built from 15 residues. Germline V gives CDR1 SGHTA, CDR2 FQGNSA. CDR3 amino acids: CASSQPPGTRDEQYF. The CDR3 nucleotides are TGTGCCAGCAGCCAGCCCCCCGGGACTCGAGACGAGCAGTACTTC.

CDR3 in amino acids: CASRSFGTVPEKLFF. CDR3 nucleotide sequence: TGTGCCAGCAGGTCGTTCGGGACAGTACCTGAAAAACTGTTTTTT. V and J are TRBV6-1 and TRBJ1-4; 7 nucleotides line up with TRBD1. The CDR3 is 15 residues long. The trim removed 6 bases at V and 7 bases at J, leaving 11 bases unmatched. Germline-derived CDR1 and CDR2 are MNHNS and SASEGT.

To note about this clone: At the DNA level, this CDR3 is encoded by other sequences in the same sample as well. The chain has TRBV15 and TRBJ2-1; D is undetermined. Deletions cut 0 bases from V and 0 bases from J, with 9 bases between. CDR3 size: 16 residues. Germline CDR1 reads LNHNV; CDR2 reads YYDKDF (reference sequence). CDR3 sequence: CATSRDGTGSYNEQFF. For the CDR3, the DNA is TGTGCCACCAGCAGAGATGGTACCGGCTCCTACAATGAGCAGTTCTTC.

The V call is TRBV30, the J call TRBJ1-6; D is perhaps TRBD1 (5 bases). Trimming left V 0 bases short and J 0 bases short, with 15 bases between. Germline V gene lookup returns CDR1 GTSNPN and CDR2 SVGIG (reference sequence). This CDR3 comprises 18 residues. CDR3 in amino acids: CAWSVRSGGSSYNSPLHF. CDR3 DNA sequence: TGTGCCTGGAGTGTAAGAAGCGGGGGGAGCTCCTATAATTCACCCCTCCACTTT.

The gene calls are TRBV10-3 and TRBJ1-1; 8 bases map to TRBD1. Trimming took 4 bases from V and 5 from J; bases not matched to a gene: 9. There are 15 residues in the CDR3. The V gene's germline CDR1 is ENHRY and CDR2 SYGVKD. DNA for the CDR3: TGTGCCATCAGTGTTACCTATAGGACAGGGACTGAAGCTTTCTTT. Protein sequence: CAISVTYRTGTEAFF.

This chain connects TRBV9 to TRBJ1-1; D uncertain. This CDR3 comprises 14 residues. Between the trimmed V and J ends, which lost 2 bases and 3 bases, there was a span of 11 bases. Looked up from germline, CDR1 is SGDLS and CDR2 is YYNGEE. CDR3 bases: TGTGCCAGCAGCGTTGGCTGGCGGGACACTGAAGCTTTCTTT. Translating gives CASSVGWRDTEAFF.

This chain joins TRBV27 and TRBJ1-2; 8 nucleotides align to TRBD1. This CDR3 is built from 16 residues. Germline V gives CDR1 MNHEY, CDR2 SMNVEV (reference sequence). After removal of 4 bases from V and 8 bases from J, the junction contained 15 bases not matched to a gene. CDR3 sequence reads: CASSYHPRQGMGGYTF. The CDR3 region has the DNA TGTGCCAGCAGTTACCACCCCAGACAGGGGATGGGAGGCTACACCTTC.

This sequence joins TRBV7-9 and TRBJ1-3; no firm D call. Germline CDR1 reads SEHNR; CDR2 reads FQNEAQ (reference sequence). The V end was cut by 3 bases, the J end by 4 bases, with 22 bases between. The CDR3 is 18 amino acids. CDR3 sequence: CASSFLSDPGLSGNTIYF. CDR3 in DNA: TGTGCCAGCAGCTTCCTTTCTGACCCGGGTTTGTCGGGAAACACCATATATTTT.

This clone was seen a single time. The V and J genes are TRBV30 and TRBJ1-2; 9 bases are shared with TRBD1. CDR1 is GTSNPN and CDR2 is SVGIG in the germline V gene (reference sequence). This CDR3 contains 13 residues. V dropped 0 bases and J dropped 6; count of bases not matched to a gene: 2. CDR3 in DNA: TGTGCCTGGAGTGTAGGACAGGGGCATGGCTACACCTTC. Translated: CAWSVGQGHGYTF.

The gene calls are TRBV5-1 and TRBJ2-7, with 8 bases matching TRBD1. Per germline, CDR1 SGHRS and CDR2 YFSETQ. The CDR3 contains 14 residues. After removal of 4 bases from V and 3 bases from J, the junction contained 6 bases not matched to a gene. The CDR3 reads CASSTDREGYEQYF. CDR3 coding DNA: TGCGCCAGCAGCACGGACAGGGAAGGCTACGAGCAGTACTTC.

The V call is TRBV5-1, the J call TRBJ1-2; D ambiguous. V lost 0 bases and J lost 0, with 9 bases in between. The V gene's germline CDR1 is SGHRS and CDR2 YFSETQ. The CDR3 loop spans 15 amino acids. Written as DNA, the CDR3 is TGCGCCAGCAGCTTGGAGCCCCGAACTAACTATGGCTACACCTTC. Translated, it gives CASSLEPRTNYGYTF. The full variable domain, its missing parts supplied by reference TRBV5-1 and TRBJ1-2, is KAGVTQTPRYLIKTRGQQVTLSCSPISGHRSVSWYQQTPGQGLQFLFEYFSETQRNKGNFPGRFSGRQFSNSRSEMNVSTLELGDSALYLCASSLEPRTNYGYTFGSGTRLTVV.

The V gene is TRBV5-4, the J gene TRBJ1-1; D gene unclear. From germline, CDR1 is SGHNT and CDR2 YYREEE (reference sequence). V was shortened by 0 bases and J by 4 bases, with 10 bases between the two germline ends. This CDR3 region has 14 residues. The CDR3 spells CASSLEASGTEAFF. DNA for the CDR3: TGTGCCAGCAGCTTGGAAGCGTCGGGCACTGAAGCTTTCTTT. The complete variable domain, with remaining parts taken from reference TRBV5-4 and TRBJ1-1, reads ETGVTQSPTHLIKTRGQQVTLRCSSQSGHNTVSWYQQALGQGPQFIFQYYREEENGRGNFPPRFSGLQFPNYSSELNVNALELDDSALYLCASSLEASGTEAFFGQGTRLTVV.